The present T cell receptor (beta chain) was sequenced within a study of siplizumab effects on memory and regulatory T cells. On this clone itself: No antigen is known for it.

Per individual sample, approximately 91,000 TCR templates were assayed. The data were produced by immunoSEQ multiplex PCR, yet TCRdb's version contains in-frame clones alone and is incomplete. The sample lists approximately 100,000 clones; 91% were seen once. Whole-study findings and limits: Proliferating CD4+ or CD8+ clones, roughly 75-97% of them, lacked an assignable naive or memory phenotype. Unstimulated subset assignment was obtained for only a minor fraction of alloreactive clones. A mean of about 69% of mappable alloreactive CD4+ clones were Treg-derived with siplizumab, compared with less than 30% in controls.

The receptor was isolated from a human donor in good health. Some clones in this sample may be carry-over from other donors' samples. Material for sequencing was CD4+ T cells sorted from blood.

Here the CDR3 reads CSLDWGGGYTF. CDR3 nucleotides: TGCAGCCTCGACTGGGGCGGGGGCTACACCTTC. V and J are TRBV20-1 and TRBJ1-2; D might be TRBD1 (5 bases). CDR3 length equals 11 residues. The germline CDR1 and CDR2 sequences are DFQATT and SNEGSKA (reference sequence).